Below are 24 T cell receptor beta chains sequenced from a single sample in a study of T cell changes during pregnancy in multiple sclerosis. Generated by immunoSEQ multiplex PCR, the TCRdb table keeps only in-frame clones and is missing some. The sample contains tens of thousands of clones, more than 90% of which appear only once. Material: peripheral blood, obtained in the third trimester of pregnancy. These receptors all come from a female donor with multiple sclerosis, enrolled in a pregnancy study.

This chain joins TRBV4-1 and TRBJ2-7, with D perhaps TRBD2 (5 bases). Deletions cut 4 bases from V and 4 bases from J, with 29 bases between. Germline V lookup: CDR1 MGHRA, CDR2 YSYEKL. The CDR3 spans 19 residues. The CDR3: CASSPNPYSGISYTYEQYF. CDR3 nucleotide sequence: TGCGCCAGCAGCCCGAACCCATACAGCGGTATCTCCTATACGTACGAGCAGTACTTC.

The CDR3 reads CASSEENSGIFYNEQFF. The CDR3 nucleotides read TGTGCCAGCAGTGAAGAGAACAGCGGGATCTTCTACAATGAGCAGTTCTTC. V is TRBV6-1 and J is TRBJ2-1; the match to TRBD2 covers 7 bases. The CDR3 extends over 17 amino acids. CDR1 and CDR2 from the germline V gene are MNHNS and SASEGT. The V gene end was trimmed by 1 base and the J gene end by 3 bases; junction bases not matched to a gene: 9.

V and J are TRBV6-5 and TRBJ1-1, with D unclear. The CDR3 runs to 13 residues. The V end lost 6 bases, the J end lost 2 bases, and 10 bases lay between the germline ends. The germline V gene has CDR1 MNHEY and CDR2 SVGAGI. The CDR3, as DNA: TGTGCCAGCAGCCGTACAGTAAACACTGAAGCTTTCTTT. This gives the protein CASSRTVNTEAFF.

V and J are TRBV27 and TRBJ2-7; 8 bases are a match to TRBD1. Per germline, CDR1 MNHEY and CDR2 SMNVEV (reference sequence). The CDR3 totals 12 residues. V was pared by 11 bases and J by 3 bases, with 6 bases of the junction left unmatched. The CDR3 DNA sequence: TGTGCCTCCGCCGGGACAGGCTACGAGCAGTACTTC. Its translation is CASAGTGYEQYF.

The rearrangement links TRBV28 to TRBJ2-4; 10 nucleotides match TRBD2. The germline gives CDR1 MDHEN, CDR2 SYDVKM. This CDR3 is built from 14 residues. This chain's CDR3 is CASGGGLAKNIQYF. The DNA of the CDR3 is TGTGCGAGCGGGGGGGGACTAGCCAAAAACATTCAGTACTTC. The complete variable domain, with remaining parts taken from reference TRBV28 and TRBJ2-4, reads DVKVTQSSRYLVKRTGEKVFLECVQDMDHENMFWYRQDPGLGLRLIYFSYDVKMKEKGDIPEGYSVSREKKERFSLILESASTNQTSMYLCASGGGLAKNIQYFGAGTRLSVL.

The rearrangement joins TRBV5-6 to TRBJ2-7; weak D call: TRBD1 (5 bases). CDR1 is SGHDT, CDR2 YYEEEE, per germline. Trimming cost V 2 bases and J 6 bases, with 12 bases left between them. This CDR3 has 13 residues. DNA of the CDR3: TGTGCCAGCAGCTTCCAAGGGGTAGGCGAGCAGTACTTC. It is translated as CASSFQGVGEQYF.

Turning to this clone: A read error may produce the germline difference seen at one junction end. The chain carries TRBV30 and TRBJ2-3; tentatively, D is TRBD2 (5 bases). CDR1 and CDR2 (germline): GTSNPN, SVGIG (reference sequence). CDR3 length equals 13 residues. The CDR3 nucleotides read TGTGCCCGGAGTGAGGGAGACACAGATACGCAGTATTTT. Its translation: CARSEGDTDTQYF.

CDR3 in DNA: TGTGCCAGTAGTACCTTAGCGGGAGACGTGCAGTTCTTC. Its translation: CASSTLAGDVQFF. V usage is TRBV19 and J usage is TRBJ2-1, with 9 bases aligning to TRBD2. The germline V gene encodes CDR1 LNHDA and CDR2 SQIVND (reference sequence). The ends lost 4 bases at V and 12 bases at J; junction bases unmatched: 7. The CDR3 spans 13 residues. Full variable domain (outside the CDR3, taken from reference TRBV19 and TRBJ2-1): DGGITQSPKYLFRKEGQNVTLSCEQNLNHDAMYWYRQDPGQGLRLIYYSQIVNDFQKGDIAEGYSVSREKKESFPLTVTSAQKNPTAFYLCASSTLAGDVQFFGPGTRLTVL.

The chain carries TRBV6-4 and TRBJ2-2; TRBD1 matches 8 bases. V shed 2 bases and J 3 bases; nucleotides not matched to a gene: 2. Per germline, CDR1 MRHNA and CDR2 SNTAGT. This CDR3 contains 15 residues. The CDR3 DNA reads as TGTGCCAGCAGTGACAACAGGGGGGACACCGGGGAGCTGTTTTTT. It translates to CASSDNRGDTGELFF.

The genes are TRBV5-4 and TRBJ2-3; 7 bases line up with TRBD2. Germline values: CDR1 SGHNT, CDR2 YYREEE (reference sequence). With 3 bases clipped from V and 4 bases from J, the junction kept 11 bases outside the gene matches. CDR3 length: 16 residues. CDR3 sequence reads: CASSSTSAGDADTQYF. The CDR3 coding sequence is TGTGCCAGCAGCTCTACCTCCGCGGGAGACGCAGATACGCAGTATTTT.

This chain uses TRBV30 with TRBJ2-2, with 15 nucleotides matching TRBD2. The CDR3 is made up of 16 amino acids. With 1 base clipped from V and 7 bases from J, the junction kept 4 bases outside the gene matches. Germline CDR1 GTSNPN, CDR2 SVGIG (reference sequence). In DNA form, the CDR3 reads TGTGCCTGGAGTGGAGGACTAGCGGGGGGGTTCGGGGAGCTGTTTTTT. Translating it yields CAWSGGLAGGFGELFF.

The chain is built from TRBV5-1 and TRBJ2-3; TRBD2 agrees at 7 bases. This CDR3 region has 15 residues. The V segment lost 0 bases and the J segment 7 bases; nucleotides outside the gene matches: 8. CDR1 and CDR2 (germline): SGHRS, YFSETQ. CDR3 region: CASSLEVGGVNTQYF. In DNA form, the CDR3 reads TGCGCCAGCAGCTTGGAGGTGGGAGGGGTAAATACGCAGTATTTT.

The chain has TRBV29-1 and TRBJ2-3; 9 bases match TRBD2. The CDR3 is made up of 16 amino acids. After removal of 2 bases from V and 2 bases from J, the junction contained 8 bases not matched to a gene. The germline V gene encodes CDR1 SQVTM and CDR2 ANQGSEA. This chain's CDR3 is CSVEQGSGSITDTQYF. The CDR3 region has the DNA TGCAGCGTTGAACAAGGTAGCGGGAGTATCACAGATACGCAGTATTTT.

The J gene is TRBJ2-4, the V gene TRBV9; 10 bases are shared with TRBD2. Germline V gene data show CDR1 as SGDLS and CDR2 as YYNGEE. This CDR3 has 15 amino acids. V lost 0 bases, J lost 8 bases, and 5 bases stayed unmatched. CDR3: CASSVDEREGYIQYF. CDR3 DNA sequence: TGTGCCAGCAGCGTAGACGAGCGGGAGGGGTACATTCAGTACTTC.

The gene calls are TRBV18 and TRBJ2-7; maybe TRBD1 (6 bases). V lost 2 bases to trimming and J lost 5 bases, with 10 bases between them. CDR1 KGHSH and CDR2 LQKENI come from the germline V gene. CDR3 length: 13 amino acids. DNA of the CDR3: TGTGCCAGCTCACCATCCCGGGACAACGAGCAGTACTTC. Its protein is CASSPSRDNEQYF.

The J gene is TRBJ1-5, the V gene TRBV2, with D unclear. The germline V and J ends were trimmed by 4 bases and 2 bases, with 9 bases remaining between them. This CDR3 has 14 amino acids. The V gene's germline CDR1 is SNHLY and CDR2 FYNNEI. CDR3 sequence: CASSGDGGNQPQHF. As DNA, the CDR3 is TGTGCCAGCAGTGGAGACGGGGGCAATCAGCCCCAGCATTTT.

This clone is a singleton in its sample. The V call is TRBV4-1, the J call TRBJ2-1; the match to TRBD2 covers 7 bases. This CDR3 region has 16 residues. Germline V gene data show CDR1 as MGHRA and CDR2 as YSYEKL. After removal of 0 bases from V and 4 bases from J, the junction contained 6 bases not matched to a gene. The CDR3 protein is CASSQDPSGPYNEQFF. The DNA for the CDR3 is TGCGCCAGCAGCCAAGATCCTAGCGGTCCTTACAATGAGCAGTTCTTC.

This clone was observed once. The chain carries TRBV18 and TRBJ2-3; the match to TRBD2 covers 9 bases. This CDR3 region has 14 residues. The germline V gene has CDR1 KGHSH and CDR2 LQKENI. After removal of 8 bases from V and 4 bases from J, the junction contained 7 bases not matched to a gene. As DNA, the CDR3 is TGTGCCAGCCGTAGCGGGAGAGGCGCAGATACGCAGTATTTT. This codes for CASRSGRGADTQYF.

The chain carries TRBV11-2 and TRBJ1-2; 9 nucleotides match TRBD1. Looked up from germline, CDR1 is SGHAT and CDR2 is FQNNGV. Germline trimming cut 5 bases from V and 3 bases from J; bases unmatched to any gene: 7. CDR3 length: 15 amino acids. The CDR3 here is CASSPGTGFYYGYTF. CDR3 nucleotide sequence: TGTGCCAGCAGCCCCGGGACAGGGTTTTACTATGGCTACACCTTC.

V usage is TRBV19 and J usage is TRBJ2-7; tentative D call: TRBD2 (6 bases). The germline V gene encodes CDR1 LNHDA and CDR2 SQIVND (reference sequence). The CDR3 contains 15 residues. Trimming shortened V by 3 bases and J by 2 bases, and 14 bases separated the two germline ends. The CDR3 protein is CASSMGLGGTYEQYF. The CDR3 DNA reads TGTGCCAGTAGTATGGGGCTAGGCGGGACCTACGAGCAGTACTTC.

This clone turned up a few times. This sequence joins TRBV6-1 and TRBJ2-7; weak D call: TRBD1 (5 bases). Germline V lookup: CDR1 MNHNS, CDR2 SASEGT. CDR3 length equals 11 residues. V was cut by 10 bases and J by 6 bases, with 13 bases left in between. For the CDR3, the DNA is TGTGCCACCCAGACTGACAGCGAGCAGTACTTC. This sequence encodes CATQTDSEQYF.

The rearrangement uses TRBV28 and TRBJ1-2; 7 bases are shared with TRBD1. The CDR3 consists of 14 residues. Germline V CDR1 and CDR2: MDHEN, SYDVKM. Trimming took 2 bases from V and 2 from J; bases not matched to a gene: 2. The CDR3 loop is CASSLPGQNYGYTF. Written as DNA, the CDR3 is TGTGCCAGCAGTTTACCGGGACAGAACTATGGCTACACCTTC.

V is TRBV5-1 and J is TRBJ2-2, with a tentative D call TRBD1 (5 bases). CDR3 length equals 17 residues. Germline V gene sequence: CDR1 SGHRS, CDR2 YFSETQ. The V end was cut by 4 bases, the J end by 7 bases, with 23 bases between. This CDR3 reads CASSPEIAGKYGGELFF. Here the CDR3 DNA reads TGCGCCAGCAGCCCCGAAATCGCAGGGAAGTACGGCGGGGAGCTGTTTTTT.

The CDR3 protein is CAWSRQGGSYEQYF. The CDR3 coding sequence is TGTGCCTGGAGTCGGCAGGGGGGCTCCTACGAGCAGTACTTC. V and J are TRBV30 and TRBJ2-7; TRBD1 is a possible D gene (7 bases). This CDR3 is 14 amino acids long. CDR1 is GTSNPN, CDR2 SVGIG, per germline (reference sequence). Trimming left V 2 bases short and J 0 bases short, with 11 bases between.